A selection of T cell receptor beta chains follows, all from one sample in a study of T cell repertoires in cytomegalovirus infection. No antigen has been assigned to these receptors. TCRdb fed the reads into MiXCR, producing one record per CDR3 protein. Among 550,000 to 850,000 distinct CDR3 sequences listed, roughly a third were seen once. This material consisted of cultured PBMCs, taken from culture after CMV antigen stimulation. These receptors all stem from a human donor in good health (CMV status not recorded). Some clones in this sample may be carry-over from other donors' samples. Both conserved end residues are part of each CDR3. The D gene is left open where the match is weak. Size is stated for part of the rows, as once, few or many counts, or as a class when the clone is expanded.

CDR3: CASSVGVNQPQHF; DNA: TGTGCCAGCAGCGTGGGTGTTAATCAGCCCCAGCATTTT; V: TRBV7-2; J: TRBJ1-5; D: NA; size: many
CDR3: CASSFSRSDDTDTQYF; DNA: TGTGCCAGCAGCTTTTCGCGGAGCGATGACACAGATACGCAGTATTTT; V: TRBV7-2; J: TRBJ2-3; D: NA; size: many
CDR3: CASSFQSDQPQHF; DNA: TGTGCCAGCAGCTTTCAATCAGATCAGCCCCAGCATTTT; V: TRBV7-2; J: TRBJ1-5; D: NA; size: many
CDR3: CASSQGNRGLAKNIQYF; DNA: TGTGCCAGTAGCCAGGGTAACAGAGGCTTAGCCAAAAACATTCAGTACTTC; V: TRBV19; J: TRBJ2-4; D: NA; size: few
CDR3: CASSGTVRTDTQYF; DNA: TGTGCCAGCAGTGGAACAGTGCGCACAGATACGCAGTATTTT; V: TRBV6-2/TRBV6-3; J: TRBJ2-3; D: NA; size: few
CDR3: CASSIGLVGTDTQYF; DNA: TGTGCCAGTAGTATAGGACTAGTGGGCACAGATACGCAGTATTTT; V: TRBV19; J: TRBJ2-3; D: NA; size: NA
CDR3: CANTILGATDTQYF; DNA: TGTGCCAACACCATACTTGGGGCCACAGATACGCAGTATTTT; V: TRBV7-2; J: TRBJ2-3; D: NA; size: once
CDR3: CASSLVTGRDYGYTF; DNA: TGTGCCAGCAGCTTAGTGACAGGGAGGGACTATGGCTACACCTTC; V: TRBV7-8; J: TRBJ1-2; D: TRBD1; size: few
CDR3: CASSLGQMAGWGQETQYF; DNA: TGTGCCAGCAGCTTAGGCCAGATGGCCGGGTGGGGACAAGAGACCCAGTACTTC; V: TRBV7-9; J: TRBJ2-5; D: NA; size: few
CDR3: CASSLRLSSYNEQFF; DNA: TGTGCCAGCAGCTTACGTCTCAGCTCCTACAATGAGCAGTTCTTC; V: TRBV7-6; J: TRBJ2-1; D: NA; size: NA
CDR3: CASRGLELRYQETQYF; DNA: TGTGCCAGCAGGGGTCTAGAGTTGCGGTACCAAGAGACCCAGTACTTC; V: TRBV6-2/TRBV6-3; J: TRBJ2-5; D: NA; size: NA
CDR3: CASKAEGSPLHF; DNA: TGTGCCAGCAAAGCAGAGGGGTCACCCCTCCACTTT; V: TRBV12-3/TRBV12-4; J: TRBJ1-6; D: NA; size: NA
CDR3: CASSRQHQETQYF; DNA: TGTGCCAGCAGTCGACAGCACCAAGAGACCCAGTACTTC; V: TRBV28; J: TRBJ2-5; D: NA; size: NA
CDR3: CASSRRLAGINNEQFF; DNA: TGTGCCAGCAGCCGAAGACTAGCGGGGATAAACAATGAGCAGTTCTTC; V: TRBV7-9; J: TRBJ2-1; D: TRBD2; size: few
CDR3: CASCRPGVTTDTQYF; DNA: TGTGCCAGCTGCCGCCCGGGGGTGACAACAGATACGCAGTATTTT; V: TRBV28; J: TRBJ2-3; D: NA; size: NA
CDR3: CASSRLAGRLFF; DNA: TGTGCCAGCAGTCGACTAGCGGGAAGGCTGTTTTTT; V: TRBV27; J: TRBJ2-2; D: TRBD2; size: NA
CDR3: CASRHTTGDRAEAFF; DNA: TGTGCCAGCAGGCACACCACAGGGGACAGAGCTGAAGCTTTCTTT; V: TRBV12-3/TRBV12-4; J: TRBJ1-1; D: TRBD1; size: few
CDR3: CASSLDLHPKDTIYF; DNA: TGTGCCAGCAGCTTAGACCTTCATCCGAAGGACACCATATATTTT; V: TRBV11-2; J: TRBJ1-3; D: NA; size: few
CDR3: CASSQGGLQGWDNQPQHF; DNA: TGCGCCAGCAGCCAAGGTGGATTACAGGGTTGGGACAATCAGCCCCAGCATTTT; V: TRBV4-1; J: TRBJ1-5; D: NA; size: few
CDR3: CSAGGQLNTEAFF; DNA: TGCAGTGCCGGAGGACAGTTGAACACTGAAGCTTTCTTT; V: TRBV20-1; J: TRBJ1-1; D: NA; size: few
CDR3: CASSLGPGSLTDTQYF; DNA: TGTGCCAGCAGCTTGGGGCCGGGGAGTTTGACAGATACGCAGTATTTT; V: TRBV7-9; J: TRBJ2-3; D: NA; size: few
CDR3: CASSSTGAAGYTF; DNA: TGTGCCAGCAGCTCAACAGGGGCGGCTGGCTACACCTTC; V: TRBV7-2; J: TRBJ1-2; D: TRBD1; size: many
CDR3: CASSLGPGLYSYTF; DNA: TGTGCCAGCAGCTTAGGTCCGGGGCTATATAGCTACACCTTC; V: TRBV7-2; J: TRBJ1-2; D: NA; size: many
CDR3: CASSLDVTRSYGYTF; DNA: TGTGCCAGCAGCTTGGACGTGACCCGGAGCTATGGCTACACCTTC; V: TRBV5-4; J: TRBJ1-2; D: NA; size: few
CDR3: CSAKVARGNEQYF; DNA: TGCAGTGCTAAAGTAGCCCGAGGGAACGAGCAGTACTTC; V: TRBV20-1; J: TRBJ2-7; D: NA; size: few
CDR3: CASSMRHYSYEQYF; DNA: TGTGCCAGTAGTATGCGGCACTACTCCTACGAGCAGTACTTC; V: TRBV19; J: TRBJ2-7; D: NA; size: NA
CDR3: CARGGEQYF; DNA: TGTGCCAGGGGTGGCGAGCAGTACTTC; V: TRBV10-3; J: TRBJ2-7; D: NA; size: NA
CDR3: CASSLDDDGELFF; DNA: TGTGCCAGCAGCTTAGATGATGACGGGGAGCTGTTTTTT; V: TRBV7-9; J: TRBJ2-2; D: NA; size: few
CDR3: CASSRLAGGGETQYF; DNA: TGTGCCAGCAGCCGACTAGCGGGGGGCGGAGAGACCCAGTACTTC; V: TRBV12-3/TRBV12-4; J: TRBJ2-5; D: TRBD2; size: NA
CDR3: CASSLTGHRNYGYTF; DNA: TGTGCCAGCAGTTTAACGGGACATAGAAACTATGGCTACACCTTC; V: TRBV12-3/TRBV12-4; J: TRBJ1-2; D: NA; size: NA
CDR3: CASSEKYNTGELFF; DNA: TGTGCCAGCAGCGAAAAGTACAACACCGGGGAGCTGTTTTTT; V: TRBV6-2/TRBV6-3; J: TRBJ2-2; D: NA; size: NA
CDR3: CASSQGSRRGQETQYF; DNA: TGTGCCAGCAGCCAAGGGTCCCGGCGGGGGCAAGAGACCCAGTACTTC; V: TRBV3-1; J: TRBJ2-5; D: TRBD2; size: NA
CDR3: CASSELANPDTQYF; DNA: TGTGCCAGCAGTGAACTAGCTAACCCAGATACGCAGTATTTT; V: TRBV12-3/TRBV12-4; J: TRBJ2-3; D: NA; size: NA
CDR3: CASSPGLNTQYF; DNA: TGTGCCAGCAGTCCGGGGCTTAATACGCAGTATTTT; V: TRBV2; J: TRBJ2-3; D: NA; size: NA
CDR3: CASRISDRRPQHF; DNA: TGTGCCAGCAGGATCTCGGACAGGCGGCCCCAGCATTTT; V: TRBV2; J: TRBJ1-5; D: TRBD1; size: NA
CDR3: CASSLRRGYNEQFF; DNA: TGCGCCAGCAGCCTTAGGAGGGGTTACAATGAGCAGTTCTTC; V: TRBV4-1; J: TRBJ2-1; D: NA; size: NA